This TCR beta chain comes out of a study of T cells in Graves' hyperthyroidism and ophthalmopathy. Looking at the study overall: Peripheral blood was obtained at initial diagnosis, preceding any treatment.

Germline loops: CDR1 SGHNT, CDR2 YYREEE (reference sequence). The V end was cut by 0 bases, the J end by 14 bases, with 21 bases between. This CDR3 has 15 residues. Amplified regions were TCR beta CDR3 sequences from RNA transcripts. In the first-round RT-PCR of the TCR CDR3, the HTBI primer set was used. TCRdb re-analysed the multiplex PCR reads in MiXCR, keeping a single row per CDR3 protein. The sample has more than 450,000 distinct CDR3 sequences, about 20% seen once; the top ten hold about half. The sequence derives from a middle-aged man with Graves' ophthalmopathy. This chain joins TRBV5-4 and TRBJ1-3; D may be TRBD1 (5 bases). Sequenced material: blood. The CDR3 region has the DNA TGTGCCAGCAGCTTGGCCGGGGCAGCCGGGGGTCCTCTATATTTT. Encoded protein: CASSLAGAAGGPLYF.